This entry describes one T cell receptor beta chain. The sample belongs to a study of blood T cell repertoires in COVID-19. Overall study context: Spain, Italy and the United States supplied samples that represented acute and convalescent COVID-19. T cells, B-cell-depleted T cells, or PBMCs provided the cDNA or gDNA that served as material.

As handled by the study authors: Amplification of reference gene primers was used by the study to estimate nucleated cell counts. Using immunoSEQ multiplex PCR, the repertoire was profiled, and TCRdb retains in-frame clones only, with some absent. V, J and clone size are taken as reported in that table, and D and trimming were inferred from the DNA itself. The repertoire holds roughly 140,000 clones, with approximately 86% as singletons. Source material: peripheral blood. This sequence was found in a woman aged 55-69 years with active or convalescent COVID-19.

The CDR3 region has the DNA TGTGCCAGCAGTCCCCCGGGAGAGAACACTGAAGCTTTCTTT. Protein product: CASSPPGENTEAFF. The chain carries TRBV2 and TRBJ1-1; the D is unclear. The CDR3 is 14 amino acids. Germline V CDR1 and CDR2: SNHLY, FYNNEI. Trimming pared 5 bases from V and 1 base from J, leaving 11 bases between. The full variable domain, its missing parts supplied by reference TRBV2 and TRBJ1-1, is EPEVTQTPSHQVTQMGQEVILRCVPISNHLYFYWYRQILGQKVEFLVSFYNNEISEKSEIFDDQFSVERPDGSNFTLKIRSTKLEDSAMYFCASSPPGENTEAFFGQGTRLTVV.